The rows below give T cell receptor beta chains drawn from one sample of a study of tumor and adjacent non-tumor tissue in lung cancer. TCRdb called the multiplex PCR reads again in MiXCR, with one record for every CDR3 protein. The table has approximately 80,000 distinct CDR3 sequences, more than 80% seen once; the top ten hold 45% to 55%. The source material was distant non-tumor lung tissue. Receptor source: a man aged 60 to 69 with non-small cell lung cancer. The CDR3 runs from the conserved cysteine through the conserved F or W. D genes are given only for firm matches. Rows give clone size only sometimes, using once, few, many, or a class for an expanded clone.

>.|.|TRBV6-1|TRBJ1-1
CASSEERGDTQAFF
TGTGCCAGCAGTGAAGAGAGGGGCGACACTCAAGCCTTCTTT
>TRBD2|many|TRBV6-2/TRBV6-3|TRBJ2-7
CASSSGLAGAYEQYF
TGTGCCAGCAGTTCGGGACTAGCGGGAGCCTACGAGCAGTACTTC
>.|.|TRBV11-3|TRBJ2-7
CASSLVRGGYYEQYF
TGTGCCAGCAGCTTAGTGAGGGGGGGATACTACGAGCAGTACTTC
>.|.|TRBV6-6|TRBJ2-1
CASSQLSGVHNEQFF
TGTGCCAGCAGTCAACTATCGGGAGTACATAATGAGCAGTTCTTC
>.|.|TRBV11-1|TRBJ2-3
CASSLLSDTDTQYF
TGTGCCAGCAGCTTACTTAGCGACACAGATACGCAGTATTTT
>.|many|TRBV6-5|TRBJ1-6
CASRPAVRVSSPLHF
TGTGCCAGCCGACCGGCGGTACGAGTTAGTTCACCCCTCCACTTT
>TRBD2|once|TRBV6-4|TRBJ2-7
CASILLAEGPNSSYEQYF
TGTGCCAGCATTCTACTAGCGGAGGGCCCAAATAGTTCCTACGAGCAGTACTTC
>TRBD2|many|TRBV29-1|TRBJ2-1
CSVVLVSGGREQFF
TGCAGCGTTGTTTTAGTGTCGGGGGGGCGTGAGCAGTTCTTC
>TRBD1|.|TRBV11-2|TRBJ2-3
CAGSFQGANTQYF
TGTGCCGGCAGCTTTCAGGGGGCAAATACTCAGTATTTT
>.|many|TRBV20-1|TRBJ2-5
CSATHQETQYF
TGCAGTGCTACCCACCAAGAGACCCAGTACTTC
>.|.|TRBV10-3|TRBJ1-4
CAISRERDEKLFF
TGTGCCATCAGCAGGGAGAGGGATGAAAAACTGTTTTTT
>.|.|TRBV11-3|TRBJ1-1
CASSLTQNLYGRNTEAFF
TGTGCCAGCAGCTTAACACAGAATCTATATGGTCGGAACACTGAAGCTTTCTTT
>.|.|TRBV11-2|TRBJ2-5
CASSSTLGGPKKTQYF
TGTGCCAGTAGCTCCACACTGGGGGGGCCAAAGAAGACCCAGTACTTC
>TRBD2|.|TRBV6-5|TRBJ2-6
CSGSLAGANSGANVLTF
TGTTCTGGCAGCCTAGCGGGAGCTAACTCTGGGGCCAACGTCCTGACTTTC
>.|.|TRBV6-2/TRBV6-3|TRBJ2-2
CASMLGEHNGELFF
TGTGCCAGCATGTTAGGGGAACATAACGGGGAGCTGTTTTTT
>TRBD1|many|TRBV20-1|TRBJ2-5
CSARAGQGQETQYF
TGCAGTGCTAGAGCGGGACAGGGCCAAGAGACCCAGTACTTC
>TRBD2|many|TRBV20-1|TRBJ2-7
CSARLGSREGLYEQYF
TGCAGTGCTAGATTAGGATCCAGGGAGGGCCTCTACGAGCAGTACTTC
>.|.|TRBV6-6|TRBJ2-7
CANSFGGLRGSYEQYF
TGTGCCAACAGTTTTGGGGGCCTCAGGGGCTCCTACGAGCAGTACTTC
>.|.|TRBV12-3/TRBV12-4|TRBJ1-1
CTSSFPWILNTEAFF
TGTACCAGCAGTTTCCCATGGATACTTAACACTGAAGCTTTCTTT
>.|.|TRBV11-3|TRBJ2-1
CASSLDRLPGIGNEQFF
TGTGCCAGCAGCCTAGATCGACTACCGGGAATAGGTAATGAGCAGTTCTTC
>.|few|TRBV6-1|TRBJ2-4
CASRSLVGQNIQYF
TGTGCCAGCAGGAGCCTTGTTGGACAAAACATTCAGTACTTC
>TRBD2|.|TRBV20-1|TRBJ2-7
CGARTSGRAYEQYF
TGCGGTGCCAGGACTAGCGGGAGGGCTTACGAGCAGTACTTT
>TRBD2|many|TRBV4-2|TRBJ2-7
CASSQDIGGASYEQYF
TGTGCCAGCAGCCAAGATATCGGGGGGGCTTCCTACGAGCAGTACTTC
>.|.|TRBV11-2|TRBJ2-5
CARILRGQETQYF
TGTGCCAGAATCTTACGGGGGCAAGAGACCCAGTACTTC
>.|many|TRBV28|TRBJ1-5
CASSTEGGYIQPQHF
TGTGCCAGCAGTACAGAGGGGGGGTACATTCAGCCCCAGCATTTT
>.|few|TRBV24-1|TRBJ2-2
CATSDLRDTGELFF
TGTGCCACCAGTGATTTGAGGGACACCGGGGAGCTGTTTTTT
>.|.|TRBV6-1|TRBJ2-1
CANSALGGALNEQFF
TGTGCCAACAGTGCTCTAGGGGGAGCACTCAATGAGCAGTTCTTC
>TRBD1|many|TRBV20-1|TRBJ2-7
CSADRDRGYEQYF
TGCAGTGCTGACCGGGACAGGGGCTACGAGCAGTACTTC
>TRBD1|.|TRBV10-2|TRBJ1-1
CACSGSQGARTEAFF
TGCGCCTGCAGTGGGTCACAGGGGGCGCGAACTGAAGCTTTCTTT
>TRBD2|many|TRBV6-2/TRBV6-3|TRBJ2-1
CASRALAGGRYNEQFF
TGTGCCAGCAGGGCGCTAGCGGGAGGGCGGTACAATGAGCAGTTCTTC
>.|.|TRBV7-9|TRBJ1-2
CANSSSGRCTF
TGTGCCAACAGCTCCTCGGGCCGCTGCACCTTC
>TRBD2|.|TRBV30|TRBJ2-3
CASILAGGSPDTEYF
TGTGCCTCGATATTAGCGGGGGGCTCACCAGATACGGAGTATTTT
>.|.|TRBV6-5|TRBJ1-4
CTSSYSRAEVEKLFF
TGTACCAGCAGTTACTCGAGGGCGGAAGTAGAAAAACTGTTTTTT
>TRBD2|.|TRBV12-3/TRBV12-4|TRBJ2-3
CARTGTSGDTATQYF
TGTGCCAGGACAGGGACTAGCGGGGACACAGCTACGCAGTATTTT
>.|.|TRBV11-2|TRBJ2-7
CAISVLHSSYEQYF
TGTGCCATCAGCGTACTGCACAGCTCCTACGAACAGTACTTC
>TRBD2|few|TRBV6-4|TRBJ2-1
CASSDTASGGNEQFF
TGTGCCAGCAGTGACACCGCTAGCGGGGGTAATGAGCAGTTCTTC
>.|.|TRBV20-1|TRBJ2-1
CRRVRRGISTYEQFF
TGCAGACGAGTGAGAAGGGGTATTAGCACATATGAGCAGTTCTTC
>.|.|TRBV11-3|TRBJ1-1
CVSSLEVGRTEAFF
TGCGTCAGCAGCTTAGAGGTAGGGCGGACTGAAGCTTTCTTT
>TRBD2|few|TRBV4-1|TRBJ2-7
CASTMAGLAGGRTYEQYF
TGCGCCAGCACAATGGCGGGACTAGCGGGGGGGAGAACCTACGAGCAGTACTTC
>.|.|TRBV6-1|TRBJ2-3
CAITRSFGGTDTQYF
TGTGCCATCACTCGAAGTTTTGGTGGCACAGATACGCAGTATTTT